Sequencing of this T cell receptor (beta chain) was carried out in a study of blood T cells in healthy people across ages. Primed by a sample-barcoded 5' primer and a J-beta primer mix, a second PCR proceeded for 7 to 11 cycles. TCRdb re-analysed the 5' RACE reads in MiXCR, keeping a single row per CDR3 protein. The sample has approximately 790,000 distinct CDR3 sequences, around 68% seen once; the top ten hold about a quarter. Sequencing was carried out using blood. This sequence originates from a man aged 30 to 39 in good health.

The CDR3 DNA reads as TGCGCCAGCAGCTGGGGGCCAGGGGGCAATGAGCAGTTCTTC. This sequence encodes CASSWGPGGNEQFF. The chain recombines TRBV5-1 with TRBJ2-1; TRBD1 agrees at 7 bases. Germline CDR1 is SGHRS and CDR2 is YFSETQ. This CDR3 is 14 amino acids long. V trimming: 3 bases; J trimming: 6 bases; junction bases outside the gene matches: 6.